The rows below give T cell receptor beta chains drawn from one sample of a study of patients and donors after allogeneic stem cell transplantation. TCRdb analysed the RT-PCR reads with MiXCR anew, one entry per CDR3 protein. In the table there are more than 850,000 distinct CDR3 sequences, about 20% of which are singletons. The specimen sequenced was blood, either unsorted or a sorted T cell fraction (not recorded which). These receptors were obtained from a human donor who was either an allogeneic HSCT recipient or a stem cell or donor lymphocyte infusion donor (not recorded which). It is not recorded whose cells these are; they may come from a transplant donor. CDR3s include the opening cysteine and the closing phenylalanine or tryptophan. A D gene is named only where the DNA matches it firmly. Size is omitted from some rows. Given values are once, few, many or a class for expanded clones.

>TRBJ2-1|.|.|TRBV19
CASSTRDLSSYNEQFF
TGTGCCAGTAGCACACGGGACTTATCTTCCTACAATGAGCAGTTCTTC
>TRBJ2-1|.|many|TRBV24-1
CATSAPGAPYNEQFF
TGTGCCACCAGTGCCCCGGGAGCGCCCTACAATGAGCAGTTCTTC
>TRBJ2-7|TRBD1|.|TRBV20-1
CSATQDRGHEQYF
TGCAGTGCTACCCAGGACAGGGGGCACGAGCAGTACTTC
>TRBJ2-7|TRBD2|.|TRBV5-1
CASSLFSGSETEQYF
TGCGCCAGCAGCCTATTTAGCGGGAGTGAAACCGAGCAGTACTTC
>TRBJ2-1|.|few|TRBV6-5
CASSYGKGWVGEQFF
TGTGCCAGCAGTTACGGTAAAGGGTGGGTAGGTGAGCAGTTCTTC
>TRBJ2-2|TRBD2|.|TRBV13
CASSLVFIGGRSTGELFF
TGTGCCAGCAGCTTAGTATTTATCGGCGGGAGAAGTACCGGGGAGCTGTTTTTT
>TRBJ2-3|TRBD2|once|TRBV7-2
CASSGGTSADTQYF
TGTGCCAGCAGCGGGGGGACTAGCGCAGATACGCAGTATTTT
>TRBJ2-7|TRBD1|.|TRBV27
CASSSRTSRGPGEQYF
TGTGCCAGCAGTTCACGCACCTCCAGGGGGCCGGGGGAGCAGTACTTC
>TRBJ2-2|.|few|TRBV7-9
CASSAVGRGITGELFF
TGTGCCAGCAGCGCCGTGGGAAGGGGTATTACCGGGGAGCTGTTTTTT
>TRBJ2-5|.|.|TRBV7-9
CASSFASGETQYF
TGTGCCAGCAGCTTCGCGAGCGGGGAGACCCAGTACTTC
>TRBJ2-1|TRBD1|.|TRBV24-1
CATSGPGAGQAYNEQFF
TGTGCCACCAGTGGTCCCGGGGCCGGACAGGCCTACAATGAGCAGTTCTTC
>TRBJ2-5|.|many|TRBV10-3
CAISAQETQYF
TGTGCCATCAGTGCCCAAGAGACCCAGTACTTC
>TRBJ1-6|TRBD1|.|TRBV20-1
CSAYTGTGVSPLHF
TGCAGTGCCTACACCGGGACAGGGGTTTCACCCCTCCACTTT
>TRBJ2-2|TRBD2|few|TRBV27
CAASNGGVTGELFF
TGTGCCGCCTCGAATGGGGGGGTCACCGGGGAGCTGTTTTTT
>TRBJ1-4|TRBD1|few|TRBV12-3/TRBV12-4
CASRPGQGNEKLFF
TGTGCCAGCAGGCCGGGACAGGGAAATGAAAAACTGTTTTTT
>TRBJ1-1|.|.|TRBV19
CASSAYREAFF
TGTGCCAGTAGTGCCTACAGGGAAGCTTTCTTT
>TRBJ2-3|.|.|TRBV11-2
CASSLDQRTVGSGTDTQYF
TGTGCCAGCAGCTTAGATCAGAGGACGGTCGGGAGTGGCACAGATACGCAGTATTTT
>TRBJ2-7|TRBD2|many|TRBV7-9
CASSLAGGTYEQYF
TGTGCCAGCAGCTTAGCGGGAGGGACCTACGAGCAGTACTTC
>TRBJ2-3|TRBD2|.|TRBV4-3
CASSQDTSGGLTDTQYF
TGCGCCAGCAGCCAAGATACTAGCGGGGGCCTCACAGATACGCAGTATTTT
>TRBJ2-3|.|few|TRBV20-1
CSSSGVAADTQYF
TGCAGTTCGTCAGGGGTAGCGGCAGATACGCAGTATTTT
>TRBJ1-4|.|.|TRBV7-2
CASSLLRWDEKLFF
TGTGCCAGCAGCTTGTTGCGGTGGGATGAAAAACTGTTTTTT
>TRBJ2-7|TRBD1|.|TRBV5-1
CASSLGQGGVDDEQYF
TGCGCCAGCAGCTTGGGACAGGGTGGAGTGGACGACGAGCAGTACTTC
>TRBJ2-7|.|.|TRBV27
CASSLAPPGVSYEQYF
TGTGCCAGCAGCCTGGCACCACCTGGGGTCTCCTACGAGCAGTACTTC
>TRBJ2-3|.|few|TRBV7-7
CASGLSTDTQYF
TGTGCTAGCGGCCTTAGCACAGATACGCAGTATTTT
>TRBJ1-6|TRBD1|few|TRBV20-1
CSARDPPRTGVDSPLHF
TGCAGTGCTAGAGATCCACCCAGGACAGGGGTAGATTCACCCCTCCACTTT
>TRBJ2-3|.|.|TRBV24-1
CATSDSASDTQYF
TGTGCCACCAGTGATTCGGCCTCAGATACGCAGTATTTT
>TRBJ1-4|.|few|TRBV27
CASSLQGRSEKLFF
TGTGCCAGCAGTTTACAGGGGCGTAGTGAAAAACTGTTTTTT
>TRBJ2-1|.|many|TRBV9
CASSISGYNEQFF
TGTGCCAGCAGCATTAGCGGCTACAATGAGCAGTTCTTC
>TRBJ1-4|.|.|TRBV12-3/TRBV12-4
CASSLGTAAMPKLFF
TGTGCCAGCAGTTTAGGAACGGCCGCTATGCCAAAACTGTTTTTT
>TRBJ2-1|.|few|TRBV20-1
CSASESAGAYNEQFF
TGCAGTGCTAGTGAGTCCGCAGGCGCGTACAATGAGCAGTTCTTC
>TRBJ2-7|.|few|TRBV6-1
CASALGQGSYEQYF
TGTGCCAGCGCCCTAGGGCAGGGGAGCTACGAGCAGTACTTC
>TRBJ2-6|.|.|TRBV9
CASSVDVGANVLTF
TGTGCCAGCAGCGTAGACGTTGGGGCCAACGTCCTGACTTTC
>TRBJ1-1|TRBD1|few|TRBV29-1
CSVAGTEEAFF
TGCAGCGTTGCCGGGACAGAAGAAGCTTTCTTT
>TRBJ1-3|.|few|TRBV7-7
CANNVRSFLKGAGNTIYF
TGTGCCAACAACGTACGGTCCTTCTTGAAGGGAGCTGGAAACACCATATATTTT
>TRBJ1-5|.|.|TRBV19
CASSSWDASNQPQHF
TGTGCCAGTAGTAGTTGGGACGCTAGCAATCAGCCCCAGCATTTT
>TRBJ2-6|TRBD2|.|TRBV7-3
CASSPPLLAGVSGANVLTF
TGTGCCAGCAGCCCCCCCCTATTAGCGGGTGTCTCTGGGGCCAACGTCCTGACTTTC
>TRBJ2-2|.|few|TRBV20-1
CSARVPDSFPGELFF
TGCAGTGCTAGAGTACCGGACAGTTTCCCCGGGGAGCTGTTTTTT
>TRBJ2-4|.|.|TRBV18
CASSPSLQLAKNIQYF
TGTGCCAGCTCGCCCTCTTTACAACTAGCCAAAAACATTCAGTACTTC
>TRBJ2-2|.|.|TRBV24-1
CATSPPGTGELFF
TGTGCCACCAGCCCGCCGGGCACCGGGGAGCTGTTTTTT
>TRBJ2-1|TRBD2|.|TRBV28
CASSLEGLAGVRSEQFF
TGTGCCAGCAGTTTGGAAGGTCTAGCGGGAGTACGCAGTGAGCAGTTCTTC
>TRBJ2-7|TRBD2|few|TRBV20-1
CSARVGTSGSSGYEQYF
TGCAGTGCTAGAGTAGGGACTAGCGGGTCCTCGGGGTACGAGCAGTACTTC